This T cell receptor (beta chain) came from a study of blood T cell repertoires in COVID-19. About the study: Acute and convalescent COVID-19 specimens originated in the United States, Italy and Spain.

V was pared by 0 bases and J by 4 bases, with 14 bases between. CDR1 and CDR2 from the germline V gene are SGHRS and YFSETQ. This CDR3 is built from 15 residues. Source study methods: It was from reference gene primer amplification that nucleated cell counts were estimated. Sequenced by immunoSEQ multiplex PCR; TCRdb stores in-frame clones only, minus some. That table furnishes V, J and clone size, whereas the DNA furnished D and trimming. The repertoire holds about 80,000 clones, with roughly four fifths as singletons. The genes are TRBV5-1 and TRBJ2-7; D is perhaps TRBD1 (7 bases). The sample taken for sequencing was peripheral blood. This clonotype was sampled from a human donor in a cohort sampled during active COVID-19. CDR3 sequence: CASSLVSGGRYEQYF. CDR3 bases: TGCGCCAGCAGCTTGGTATCAGGGGGGAGATACGAGCAGTACTTC. The complete variable domain, with remaining parts taken from reference TRBV5-1 and TRBJ2-7, reads KAGVTQTPRYLIKTRGQQVTLSCSPISGHRSVSWYQQTPGQGLQFLFEYFSETQRNKGNFPGRFSGRQFSNSRSEMNVSTLELGDSALYLCASSLVSGGRYEQYFGPGTRLTVT.